A single sample is the source of the 11 T cell receptor beta chains below, sequenced in a study of cytomegalovirus exposure and HLA in healthy donors. Researchers ran the PCR with 60 Vbeta and 13 Jbeta primers. The data were produced by immunoSEQ multiplex PCR, yet TCRdb's version contains in-frame clones alone and is incomplete. The sample records 150,000 to 200,000 clones, 60% to 80% being singletons. The sequenced sample was PBMCs. These TCRs come from a man aged 45 to 65 in good health and CMV-seropositive.

The chain links TRBV5-4 to TRBJ2-7; D is possibly TRBD2 (5 bases). The CDR3 length is 12 residues. Deletions cut 4 bases from V and 4 bases from J, with 9 bases between. The germline V gene has CDR1 SGHNT and CDR2 YYREEE (reference sequence). The CDR3 reads CASSLTGYEQYF. For the CDR3, the DNA is TGTGCCAGCAGCCTCACGGGGTACGAGCAGTACTTC.

V is TRBV13 and J is TRBJ1-2; D uncertain. This CDR3 spans 18 amino acids. Germline assignment: CDR1 PRHDT and CDR2 FYEKMQ (reference sequence). The germline V and J ends were trimmed by 3 bases and 4 bases, with 24 bases remaining between them. The CDR3 DNA sequence: TGTGCCAGCAGCTTCAGCCCCTCTGACGGGTGGCGTGTCTATGGCTACACCTTC. It translates to CASSFSPSDGWRVYGYTF.

The rearrangement joins TRBV10-1 to TRBJ1-1, with D perhaps TRBD1 (6 bases). This CDR3 is 13 amino acids long. Trimming removed 6 bases from V and 0 bases from J, with 8 bases in between. Germline CDR1 is WNHNN and CDR2 is SYGVQD (reference sequence). The CDR3 DNA reads as TGCGCCAGCAGGCGGACAGTGAACACTGAAGCTTTCTTT. Amino acids: CASRRTVNTEAFF.

V is TRBV11-2 and J is TRBJ2-7; 7 bases are a match to TRBD2. CDR1 SGHAT and CDR2 FQNNGV come from the germline V gene. V shed 2 bases, J shed 10 bases, and the junction held 5 bases outside the gene matches. The CDR3 runs to 12 residues. This CDR3 is CASSLMAGVQYF. The CDR3 DNA is TGTGCCAGCAGCTTAATGGCGGGGGTTCAGTACTTC.

The J gene is TRBJ1-6, the V gene TRBV21-1; the D call TRBD1 from the table was never checked on the DNA. TRBV21-1 is a listed pseudogene. The CDR3 is 15 residues long. This chain's CDR3 is CASSKVEQGNSPLHF. The CDR3 DNA reads as TGTGCCAGCAGCAAAGTCGAACAGGGCAATTCACCCCTCCACTTT.

This sequence joins TRBV5-1 and TRBJ1-1; perhaps TRBD1 as D (5 bases). Per the germline V gene, CDR1 is SGHRS and CDR2 is YFSETQ. The CDR3 sequence is 14 residues long. The V and J ends lost 4 bases and 4 bases respectively, with 14 bases between them. The CDR3 spells CASSALGGTTEAFF. The CDR3 DNA is TGCGCCAGCAGCGCGCTGGGGGGGACCACTGAAGCTTTCTTT.

In this sample, this clone turned up once. The genes are TRBV5-1 and TRBJ2-2, with D possibly being TRBD2 (5 bases). The ends were cut back, 6 bases at V and 5 bases at J, with 17 bases in the middle. Germline values: CDR1 SGHRS, CDR2 YFSETQ. The CDR3 spans 15 residues. CDR3 sequence (DNA): TGCGCCAGCACCTTCATGGACTGGCTGACCGGGGAGCTGTTTTTT. It is translated as CASTFMDWLTGELFF.

The V gene is TRBV6-5, the J gene TRBJ1-4; possible D gene TRBD1, 6 bases. V was shortened by 6 bases and J by 7 bases, with 9 bases between the two germline ends. The CDR3 consists of 12 residues. Germline lookup yields CDR1 MNHEY and CDR2 SVGAGI. CDR3 residues: CASSPQGEKLFF. Written as DNA, the CDR3 is TGTGCCAGCAGCCCACAGGGTGAAAAACTGTTTTTT.

This rearrangement joins TRBV13 to TRBJ1-6, with 7 bases fitting TRBD1. Unmatched junction bases numbered 4, after V lost 4 bases and J lost 7 bases. The CDR3 consists of 14 residues. The germline CDR1 and CDR2 sequences are PRHDT and FYEKMQ (reference sequence). Here the CDR3 reads CASSYGTVNSPLHF. CDR3 coding DNA: TGTGCCAGCAGCTACGGGACAGTCAATTCACCCCTCCACTTT. Full variable domain (outside the CDR3, taken from reference TRBV13 and TRBJ1-6): AAGVIQSPRHLIKEKRETATLKCYPIPRHDTVYWYQQGPGQDPQFLISFYEKMQSDKGSIPDRFSAQQFSDYHSELNMSSLELGDSALYFCASSYGTVNSPLHFGNGTRLTVT.

CDR3 loop: CASSTLQTQSYEQYV. The CDR3 DNA is TGTGCCAGCAGTACCCTTCAAACACAGTCCTACGAGCAGTACGTC. The chain recombines TRBV28 with TRBJ2-7; D gene ambiguous. Germline V gives CDR1 MDHEN, CDR2 SYDVKM. Trimming removed 5 bases at V and 1 base at J, with 15 bases between. The length of the CDR3 is 15 residues.

The J gene is TRBJ2-1, the V gene TRBV29-1; 10 bases map to TRBD2. CDR3 length equals 13 residues. Germline V gives CDR1 SQVTM, CDR2 ANQGSEA. V dropped 4 bases and J dropped 7; count of bases not matched to a gene: 4. The CDR3 DNA reads TGCAGCGTTGTAAGGACTAGCGGAAATGAGCAGTTCTTC. Amino acid sequence: CSVVRTSGNEQFF.